This T cell receptor (beta chain) was sequenced during a study of T cell responses to AZD1222 COVID-19 vaccine. Study-wide results and limits: Spike was spanned by vaccine-associated CD4 TCRs, with dominance at 160-218 and 743-854. Repertoires were obtained solely post-peak T cell response.

Method: immunoSEQ multiplex PCR; TCRdb's copy keeps in-frame clones and lacks some. The sample holds approximately 120,000 clones, around 90% seen once. As for this clone: The target antigen is unknown.

The CDR3 contains 16 residues. Trimming pared 0 bases from V and 4 bases from J, leaving 16 bases between. Germline CDR1 is SGHRS and CDR2 is YFSETQ. This chain connects TRBV5-1 to TRBJ1-2; D possibly corresponds to TRBD1 (6 bases). The TCR originated in an adult in good health. The material sequenced was peripheral blood, taken on day 0 of AZD1222 vaccination. CDR3 bases: TGCGCCAGCAGCTTGGCCGGCGGGGGCCGGGGCTATGGCTACACCTTC. This sequence encodes CASSLAGGGRGYGYTF.